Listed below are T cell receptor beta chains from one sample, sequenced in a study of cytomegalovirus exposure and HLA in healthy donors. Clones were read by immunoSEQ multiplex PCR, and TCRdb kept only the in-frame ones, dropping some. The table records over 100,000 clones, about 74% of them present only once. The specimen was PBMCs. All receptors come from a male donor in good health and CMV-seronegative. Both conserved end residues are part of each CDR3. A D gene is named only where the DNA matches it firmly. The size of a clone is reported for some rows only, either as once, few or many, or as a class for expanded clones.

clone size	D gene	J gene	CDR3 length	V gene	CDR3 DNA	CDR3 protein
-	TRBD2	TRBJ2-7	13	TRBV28	TGTGCCAGCAGGGGTGGGGGGGCCTACGAGCAGTACTTC	CASRGGGAYEQYF
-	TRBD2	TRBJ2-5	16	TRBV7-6	TGTGCCAGCAGCTCAGAGGTAGCGGGGATCCAAGAGACCCAGTACTTC	CASSSEVAGIQETQYF
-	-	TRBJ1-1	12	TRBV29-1	TGCAGCGTTGTAGTCATGAACACTGAAGCTTTCTTT	CSVVVMNTEAFF
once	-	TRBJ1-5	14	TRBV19	TGTGCCAGTAGTATTCAGCGCCTCAATCAGCCCCAGCATTTT	CASSIQRLNQPQHF
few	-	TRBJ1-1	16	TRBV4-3	TGCGCCAGCAGCCAAGATTACAAGGGGTGGGACACTGAAGCTTTCTTT	CASSQDYKGWDTEAFF
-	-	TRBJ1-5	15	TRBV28	TGTGCCACGACCACCGGGACACCGAGCAATCAGCCCCAGCATTTT	CATTTGTPSNQPQHF
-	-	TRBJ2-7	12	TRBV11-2	TGTGCCAGCAGCTTTCAGGGTTACGAGCAGTACTTC	CASSFQGYEQYF
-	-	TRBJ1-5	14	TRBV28	TGTGCCAGCAGTCCCGGGGGGGGTGGCCAGCCCCAGCATTTT	CASSPGGGGQPQHF
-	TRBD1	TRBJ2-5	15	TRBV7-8	TGTGCCAGCAGCGACCCGGGACAGCCTGGAGAGACCCAGTACTTC	CASSDPGQPGETQYF
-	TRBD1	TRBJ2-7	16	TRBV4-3	TGCGCCAGCAGCCAAGGGACAGGGTACAGCTCCTACGAGCAGTACTTC	CASSQGTGYSSYEQYF
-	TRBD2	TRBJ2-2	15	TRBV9	TGTGCCAGCAGCGTAGGGGGACTAGCGTCCGGGGAGCTGTTTTTT	CASSVGGLASGELFF
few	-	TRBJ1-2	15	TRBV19	TGTGCCAGTAGTATCCAGACAGGATCTAACTATGGCTACACCTTC	CASSIQTGSNYGYTF
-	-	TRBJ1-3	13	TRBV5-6	TGTGCCAGCAGCTTAGCCTCTGGAAACACCATATATTTT	CASSLASGNTIYF
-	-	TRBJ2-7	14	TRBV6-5	TGTGCCAGCAGCTTCGGACTGAACTCCTACGAGCAGTACTTC	CASSFGLNSYEQYF
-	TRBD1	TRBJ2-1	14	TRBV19	TGTGCCAGTAGCCGGACAGGGACCTACAATGAGCAGTTCTTC	CASSRTGTYNEQFF
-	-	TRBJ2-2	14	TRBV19	TGTGCCAGTAGTTCGAGTAAGAACACCGGGGAGCTGTTTTTT	CASSSSKNTGELFF
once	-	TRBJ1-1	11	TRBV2	TGTGCCAGCACCTATAACACTGAAGCTTTCTTT	CASTYNTEAFF
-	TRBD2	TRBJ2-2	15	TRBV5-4	TGTGCCAGCAGCTTGGAAGACGGGGGGACCGGGGAGCTGTTTTTT	CASSLEDGGTGELFF
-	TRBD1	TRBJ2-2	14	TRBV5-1	TGCGCCAGCAGCTGGACAGGGGTCCTCGGGGAGCTGTTTTTT	CASSWTGVLGELFF
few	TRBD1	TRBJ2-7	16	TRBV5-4	TGTGCCAGCAGCTTGGCGGGACAGGGGATTGGTTACGAGCAGTACTTC	CASSLAGQGIGYEQYF
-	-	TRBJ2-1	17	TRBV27	TGTGCCAGCAGTTTAAAGTGGACTACACACTCCTACAATGAGCAGTTCTTC	CASSLKWTTHSYNEQFF
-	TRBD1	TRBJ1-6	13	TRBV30	TGTGCCTCCGGACAGGGAGGAAATTCACCCCTCCACTTT	CASGQGGNSPLHF
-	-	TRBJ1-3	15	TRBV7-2	TGTGCCAGCAGCTTAGGCCCAGGCTCTGGAAACACCATATATTTT	CASSLGPGSGNTIYF
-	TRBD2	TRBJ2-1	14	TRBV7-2	TGTGCCAGCACCCTTTTGGGGGGGGGCAATGAGCAGTTCTTC	CASTLLGGGNEQFF
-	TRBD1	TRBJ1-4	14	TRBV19	TGTGCCAGCCAGACAGGGGACCAGAATGAAAAACTGTTTTTT	CASQTGDQNEKLFF
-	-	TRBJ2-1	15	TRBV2	TGTGCCAGCAGTGAACAATGGGACTCGGGGAATGAGCAGTTCTTC	CASSEQWDSGNEQFF
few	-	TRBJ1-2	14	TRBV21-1	TGTGCCAGCAGCCTAAAGAAGACAGGGTATGGCTACACCTTC	CASSLKKTGYGYTF
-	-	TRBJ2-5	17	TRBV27	TGTGCCAGCAGTTTTTTAGGGGCGGACCTGTACCAAGAGACCCAGTACTTC	CASSFLGADLYQETQYF
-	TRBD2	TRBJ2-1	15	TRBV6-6	TGTGCCAGCAGTTCCCTCGCTAGCGGGGAATTAGAGCAGTTCTTC	CASSSLASGELEQFF
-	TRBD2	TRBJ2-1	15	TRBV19	TGTGCCAGTATTTCTAGCGGGAGCTCCTACAATGAGCAGTTCTTC	CASISSGSSYNEQFF
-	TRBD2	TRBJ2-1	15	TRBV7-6	TGTGCCAGCAGCTTAATCTGGACTAGCGGGGTTGAGCAGTTCTTC	CASSLIWTSGVEQFF
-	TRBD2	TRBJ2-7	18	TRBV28	TGTGCCAGCAGTCTAACAAGGACTAGCGGGAGCAGCTCCTACGAGCAGTACTTC	CASSLTRTSGSSSYEQYF
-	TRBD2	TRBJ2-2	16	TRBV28	TGTGCCAGCAGTCCAACTAGCGGGAGGTTAACCGGGGAGCTGTTTTTT	CASSPTSGRLTGELFF
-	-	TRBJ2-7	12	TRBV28	TGTGCCAGCGGGGGGGGGCTCTACGAGCAGTACTTC	CASGGGLYEQYF
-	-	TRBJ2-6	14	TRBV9	TGTGCCAGCGGTGGGGGGACGGGGGCCAACGTCCTGACTTTC	CASGGGTGANVLTF
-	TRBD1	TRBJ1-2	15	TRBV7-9	TGTGCCAGCAGATGGACAGGGAGCGATAACTATGGCTACACCTTC	CASRWTGSDNYGYTF
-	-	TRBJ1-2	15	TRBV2	TGTGCCAGCAGTAAAGGACAGCCGAGCCTCTATGGCTACACCTTC	CASSKGQPSLYGYTF
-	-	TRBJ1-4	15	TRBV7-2	TGTGCCAGCAGCGCTCAGGGCGCAACTAATGAAAAACTGTTTTTT	CASSAQGATNEKLFF
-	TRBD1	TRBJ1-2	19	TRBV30	TGTGCCTGGAGTGTGGGATTTTGGGAGAGGGACAGAGTTAACTATGGCTACACCTTC	CAWSVGFWERDRVNYGYTF
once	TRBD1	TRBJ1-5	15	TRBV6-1	TGTGCCAGCAGTGAAATGGGACAGGCCAATCAGCCCCAGCATTTT	CASSEMGQANQPQHF
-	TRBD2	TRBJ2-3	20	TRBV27	TGTGCCAGCGTCGGCACCGGGACTAGCGGGACTAAGTGGTGGGAAGATACGCAGTATTTT	CASVGTGTSGTKWWEDTQYF
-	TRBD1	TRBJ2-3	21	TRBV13	TGTGCCAGCAGCTTATGGGGTTGGAACGCCCCAGGGGGTAATAGCACAGATACGCAGTATTTT	CASSLWGWNAPGGNSTDTQYF
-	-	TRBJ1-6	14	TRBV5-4	TGTGCCAGCAGCCTAGAGGACAGACGGTCACCCCTCCACTTT	CASSLEDRRSPLHF
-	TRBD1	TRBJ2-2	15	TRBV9	TGTGCCAGCAGCGTACAGGGACAGGGTACCGGGGAGCTGTTTTTT	CASSVQGQGTGELFF
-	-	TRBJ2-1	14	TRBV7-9	TGTGCCAGCAGCGAGACTAGTTTGGACAATGAGCAGTTCTTC	CASSETSLDNEQFF
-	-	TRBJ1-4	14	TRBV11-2	TGTGCCAGCAGCTTAGATACCCGAAATGGAGAACTGTTTTTT	CASSLDTRNGELFF
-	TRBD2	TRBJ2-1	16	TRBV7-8	TGTGCCAGCAGCCCCGTCTCTGCGGGAGAGTACAATGAGCAGTTCTTC	CASSPVSAGEYNEQFF
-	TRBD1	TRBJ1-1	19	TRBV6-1	TGTGCCAGCAGTGAAACAGGGACAGGGGGAATTCTGTGGTCCACTGAAGCTTTCTTT	CASSETGTGGILWSTEAFF
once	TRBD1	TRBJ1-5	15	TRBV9	TGTGCCAGCAGCGAAGGGACAGGGGGTTATCAGCCCCAGCATTTT	CASSEGTGGYQPQHF
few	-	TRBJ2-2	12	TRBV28	TGTGCCAGCATGAGCTTTCCCGGGGAGCTGTTTTTT	CASMSFPGELFF
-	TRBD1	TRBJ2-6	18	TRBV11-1	TGTGCCAGCAGCTCGAGCGGACAGGGGGCCTCTGGGGCCAACGTCCTGACTTTC	CASSSSGQGASGANVLTF